These T cell receptor beta chains were read from a single sample in a study of blood T cell repertoires in COVID-19. Clones were sequenced by immunoSEQ multiplex PCR, and TCRdb holds only the in-frame ones, with some missing. The sample contains some 250,000 clones, about 90% of which appear only once. The specimen sequenced was PBMCs or T cells enriched from blood (not recorded which). These TCRs come from a human donor in a cohort exposed to, infected with or recovered from COVID-19 (not recorded which). The donor label of this sample is uncertain. CDR3s include the opening cysteine and the closing phenylalanine or tryptophan. A D gene is named only where the DNA matches it firmly. Where a row states a size, it is once, few, many or the class of an expanded clone; other rows omit it.

V gene: TRBV14
clone size: .
J gene: TRBJ1-2
D gene: TRBD1
CDR3 DNA: TGTGCCAGCAGCCCCCTCCGGACAGGGCCTTATGGCTACACCTTC
CDR3 protein: CASSPLRTGPYGYTF

V gene: TRBV4-3
clone size: .
J gene: TRBJ1-6
D gene: TRBD1
CDR3 DNA: TGCGCCAGCAGCCAAGATGCGACAGGGGCCGCCATTAATAATTCACCCCTCCACTTT
CDR3 protein: CASSQDATGAAINNSPLHF

V gene: TRBV5-1
clone size: .
J gene: TRBJ1-6
D gene: .
CDR3 DNA: TGCGCCAGCAGCCTCCAACAGTCTAATTCACCCCTCCACTTT
CDR3 protein: CASSLQQSNSPLHF

V gene: TRBV5-1
clone size: .
J gene: TRBJ1-2
D gene: TRBD1
CDR3 DNA: TGCGCCAGCAACTCAGGGGGTAACTATGGCTACACCTTC
CDR3 protein: CASNSGGNYGYTF

V gene: TRBV30
clone size: .
J gene: TRBJ1-1
D gene: .
CDR3 DNA: TGTGCCTGGAGTGCCTTGGACATCACAGCTTTCTTT
CDR3 protein: CAWSALDITAFF

V gene: TRBV10-2
clone size: .
J gene: TRBJ1-1
D gene: TRBD1
CDR3 DNA: TGCGCCAGCAGCCAGGACAGGGGGAAATATGAAGCTTTCTTT
CDR3 protein: CASSQDRGKYEAFF

V gene: TRBV7-2
clone size: .
J gene: TRBJ2-2
D gene: .
CDR3 DNA: TGTGCCAGCAGCTTAGTCCCGCGGCGGGTGAACACCGGGGAGCTGTTTTTT
CDR3 protein: CASSLVPRRVNTGELFF

V gene: TRBV6-5
clone size: .
J gene: TRBJ1-1
D gene: .
CDR3 DNA: TGTGCCAGCAGCAGGGGCGAGAACACTGAAGCTTTCTTT
CDR3 protein: CASSRGENTEAFF

V gene: TRBV10-3
clone size: .
J gene: TRBJ2-1
D gene: .
CDR3 DNA: TGTGCCATCAGGGAACAGGGAAGAGAGCAGTTCTTC
CDR3 protein: CAIREQGREQFF

V gene: TRBV12-5
clone size: .
J gene: TRBJ2-7
D gene: TRBD1
CDR3 DNA: TGTGCTAGTGGTTTGCCCTTCCGGACAGGGAACGAGCAGTACTTC
CDR3 protein: CASGLPFRTGNEQYF

V gene: TRBV19
clone size: .
J gene: TRBJ1-1
D gene: TRBD1
CDR3 DNA: TGTGCCAGTAAGCAGGGGGCGTTGAACACTGAAGCTTTCTTT
CDR3 protein: CASKQGALNTEAFF

V gene: TRBV19
clone size: .
J gene: TRBJ1-2
D gene: TRBD1
CDR3 DNA: TGTGCCAGTAGCCCACAGGGGCCCTATGGCTACACCTTC
CDR3 protein: CASSPQGPYGYTF

V gene: TRBV30
clone size: .
J gene: TRBJ2-5
D gene: .
CDR3 DNA: TGTGCCTGGAGTGGGGACATAAGAGAGACCCAGTACTTC
CDR3 protein: CAWSGDIRETQYF

V gene: TRBV29-1
clone size: .
J gene: TRBJ1-2
D gene: .
CDR3 DNA: TGCAGCGTTTCCAGGGACTATGGCTACACCTTC
CDR3 protein: CSVSRDYGYTF

V gene: TRBV6-4
clone size: once
J gene: TRBJ2-3
D gene: .
CDR3 DNA: TGTGCCAGCAGTGACTCTTCGGGGGGCGCGGAGGATACGCAGTATTTT
CDR3 protein: CASSDSSGGAEDTQYF

V gene: TRBV19
clone size: once
J gene: TRBJ1-1
D gene: TRBD1
CDR3 DNA: TGTGCCAGTAGTATCCCCCCGACAGGGGGCTGGGACACTGAAGCTTTCTTT
CDR3 protein: CASSIPPTGGWDTEAFF

V gene: TRBV6-2/TRBV6-3
clone size: .
J gene: TRBJ2-1
D gene: .
CDR3 DNA: .
CDR3 protein: CASSTSETVAGGEQFF

V gene: TRBV24-1
clone size: .
J gene: TRBJ1-1
D gene: .
CDR3 DNA: TGTGCCACCAGTCAGGAGGGTGTCGCTGAAGCTTTCTTT
CDR3 protein: CATSQEGVAEAFF

V gene: TRBV7-9
clone size: .
J gene: TRBJ2-3
D gene: .
CDR3 DNA: TGTGCCAGCGCGGGACAGACCAGCACAGATACGCAGTATTTT
CDR3 protein: CASAGQTSTDTQYF

V gene: TRBV6-5
clone size: .
J gene: TRBJ1-1
D gene: .
CDR3 DNA: TGTGCCAGCACCGGGGAGAGCTACTGGGCACCCGAAGCTTTCTTT
CDR3 protein: CASTGESYWAPEAFF

V gene: TRBV7-6
clone size: .
J gene: TRBJ2-7
D gene: .
CDR3 DNA: TGTGCCAGCAGCTTAGAGGAAACGGGCGAGCAGTACTTC
CDR3 protein: CASSLEETGEQYF

V gene: TRBV6-5
clone size: .
J gene: TRBJ2-7
D gene: .
CDR3 DNA: TGTGCCAGCAGTCCCTCAGGGTACGAGCAGTACTTC
CDR3 protein: CASSPSGYEQYF

V gene: TRBV7-3
clone size: .
J gene: TRBJ2-5
D gene: .
CDR3 DNA: TGTGCCAGCAGCCGGGGGACAGAAGAGACCCAGTACTTC
CDR3 protein: CASSRGTEETQYF

V gene: TRBV11-2
clone size: .
J gene: TRBJ2-1
D gene: .
CDR3 DNA: TGTGCCAGCAGCTTAGCGCGGGGCGGCCTAGAGAACAATGAGCAGTTCTTC
CDR3 protein: CASSLARGGLENNEQFF

V gene: TRBV7-6
clone size: .
J gene: TRBJ2-2
D gene: TRBD1
CDR3 DNA: TGTGCCAGCAGCCAATGGGACAGGGGGTTCACCGGGGAGCTGTTTTTT
CDR3 protein: CASSQWDRGFTGELFF

V gene: TRBV10-1
clone size: .
J gene: TRBJ1-5
D gene: TRBD1
CDR3 DNA: TGCGCCAGCAGTGTAATTAGGACAGGGTGGAATCAGCCCCAGCATTTT
CDR3 protein: CASSVIRTGWNQPQHF

V gene: TRBV9
clone size: .
J gene: TRBJ2-1
D gene: .
CDR3 DNA: TGTGCCAGCAGCGTAGCTCGGTACAATGAGCAGTTCTTC
CDR3 protein: CASSVARYNEQFF

V gene: TRBV7-4
clone size: .
J gene: TRBJ2-7
D gene: .
CDR3 DNA: TGTGCCAGCAGCTTAGCGCTACAGGGTTTAGGGTACGAGCAGTACTTC
CDR3 protein: CASSLALQGLGYEQYF

V gene: TRBV12-5
clone size: .
J gene: TRBJ2-7
D gene: .
CDR3 DNA: TGTGCTAGTGCCGTCTACGAGCAGTACTTC
CDR3 protein: CASAVYEQYF

V gene: TRBV6-2/TRBV6-3
clone size: .
J gene: TRBJ1-5
D gene: TRBD1
CDR3 DNA: TGTGCCAGCAGTCAGGGGGCCCTCAGTCAGCCCCAGCATTTT
CDR3 protein: CASSQGALSQPQHF

V gene: TRBV7-2
clone size: .
J gene: TRBJ1-1
D gene: .
CDR3 DNA: TGTGCCAGCAGAGTCGGGGGGGCGGGTTATAACACTGAAGCTTTCTTT
CDR3 protein: CASRVGGAGYNTEAFF

V gene: TRBV29-1
clone size: .
J gene: TRBJ1-5
D gene: TRBD1
CDR3 DNA: TGCAGCGTTTCGACAGGGGCCCATCAGCCCCAGCATTTT
CDR3 protein: CSVSTGAHQPQHF

V gene: TRBV30
clone size: .
J gene: TRBJ1-1
D gene: .
CDR3 DNA: TGTGCCTGGAAGCCCTCGACAGCCATGAACTGGAGAACTGAAGCTTTCTTT
CDR3 protein: CAWKPSTAMNWRTEAFF

V gene: TRBV7-8
clone size: .
J gene: TRBJ2-7
D gene: .
CDR3 DNA: TGTGCCAGCAGCCCACCCCCCCGGGGGGCGGACGAGCAGTACTTC
CDR3 protein: CASSPPPRGADEQYF

V gene: TRBV21-1
clone size: .
J gene: TRBJ2-6
D gene: .
CDR3 DNA: TGTGCCAGCAGCGGGAGTGGTGGGGCCAACGTCCTGACTTTC
CDR3 protein: CASSGSGGANVLTF